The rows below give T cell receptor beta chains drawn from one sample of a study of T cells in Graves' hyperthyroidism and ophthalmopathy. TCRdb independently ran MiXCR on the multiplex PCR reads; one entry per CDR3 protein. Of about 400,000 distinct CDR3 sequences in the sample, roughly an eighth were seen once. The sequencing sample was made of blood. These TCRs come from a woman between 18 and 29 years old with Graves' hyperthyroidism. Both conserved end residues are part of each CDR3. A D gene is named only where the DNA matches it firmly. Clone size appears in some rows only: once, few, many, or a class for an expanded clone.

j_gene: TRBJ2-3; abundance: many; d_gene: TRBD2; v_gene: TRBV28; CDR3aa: CASSSGVAGVLLLSDTQYF; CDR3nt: TGTGCCAGCAGCTCTGGGGTAGCGGGCGTCCTCTTATTATCAGATACGCAGTATTTT
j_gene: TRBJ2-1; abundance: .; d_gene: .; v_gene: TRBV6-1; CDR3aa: CASTGRGYNEQFF; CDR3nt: TGTGCCAGCACTGGACGGGGTTACAATGAGCAGTTCTTC
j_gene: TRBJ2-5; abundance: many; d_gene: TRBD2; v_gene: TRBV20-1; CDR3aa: CSARTMKGELADQETQYF; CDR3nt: TGCAGTGCTAGAACCATGAAAGGGGAACTAGCGGACCAAGAGACCCAGTACTTC
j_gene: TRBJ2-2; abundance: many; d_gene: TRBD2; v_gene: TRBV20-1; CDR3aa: CSATGLAGVGGELFF; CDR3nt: TGCAGTGCTACGGGACTAGCGGGAGTAGGCGGGGAGCTGTTTTTT
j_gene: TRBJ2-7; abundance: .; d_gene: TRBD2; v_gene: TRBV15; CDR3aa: CATSRELGLAGGPGYEQYF; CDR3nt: TGTGCCACCAGCAGAGAATTAGGACTAGCGGGAGGGCCCGGCTACGAGCAGTACTTC
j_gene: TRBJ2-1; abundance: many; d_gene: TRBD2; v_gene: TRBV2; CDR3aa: CASGRTSGVQFF; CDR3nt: TGTGCCAGCGGAAGGACTAGCGGGGTGCAGTTCTTC
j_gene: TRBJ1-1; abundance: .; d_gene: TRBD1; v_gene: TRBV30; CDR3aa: CAWTAGTGGTEAFF; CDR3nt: TGTGCCTGGACCGCCGGGACAGGGGGCACTGAAGCTTTCTTT
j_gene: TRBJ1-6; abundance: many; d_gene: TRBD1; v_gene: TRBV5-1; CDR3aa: CASSPGQGQRNSPLHF; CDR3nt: TGCGCCAGCAGCCCGGGACAGGGCCAGCGTAATTCACCCCTCCACTTT
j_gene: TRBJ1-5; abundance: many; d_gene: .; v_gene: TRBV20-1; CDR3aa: CSARDQDGYSNQPQHF; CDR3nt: TGCAGTGCTAGAGATCAGGACGGCTATAGCAATCAGCCCCAGCATTTT
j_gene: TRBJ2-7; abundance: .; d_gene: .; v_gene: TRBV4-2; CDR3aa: CASSQDHGSSPYEQYF; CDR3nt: TGTGCCAGCAGCCAAGATCACGGATCTTCGCCCTACGAGCAGTACTTC
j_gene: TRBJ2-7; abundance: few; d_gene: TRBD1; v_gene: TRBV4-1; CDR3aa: CASSLTDRVNAEQYF; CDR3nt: TGCGCCAGCAGCCTCACTGACAGGGTGAATGCGGAGCAGTACTTC
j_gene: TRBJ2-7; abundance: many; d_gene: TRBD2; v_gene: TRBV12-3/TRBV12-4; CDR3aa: CASSFLSLLGSGKSYEQYF; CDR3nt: TGTGCCAGCAGTTTTCTGTCACTCTTGGGTAGCGGGAAGTCCTACGAGCAGTACTTC
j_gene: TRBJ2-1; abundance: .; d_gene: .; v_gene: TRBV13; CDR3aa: CASSPRGTSYEQFF; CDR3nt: TGTGCCAGCAGCCCCCGCGGGACTTCCTACGAGCAGTTCTTC
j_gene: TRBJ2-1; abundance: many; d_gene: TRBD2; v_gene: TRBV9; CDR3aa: CASSPGTNYNEQFF; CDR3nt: TGTGCCAGCAGCCCAGGGACTAACTACAATGAGCAGTTCTTC
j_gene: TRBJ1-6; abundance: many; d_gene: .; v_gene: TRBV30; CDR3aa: CAWSEGQANSPLHF; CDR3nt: TGTGCCTGGAGTGAGGGGCAAGCGAATTCACCCCTCCACTTT
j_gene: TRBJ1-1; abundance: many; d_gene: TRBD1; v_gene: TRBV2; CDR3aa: CASSEYRGGTEAFF; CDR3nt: TGTGCCAGCAGTGAATACAGGGGGGGCACTGAAGCTTTCTTT
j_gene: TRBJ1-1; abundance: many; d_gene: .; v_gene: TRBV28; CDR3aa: CATENQNTEAFF; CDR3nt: TGTGCCACCGAGAATCAGAACACTGAAGCTTTCTTT
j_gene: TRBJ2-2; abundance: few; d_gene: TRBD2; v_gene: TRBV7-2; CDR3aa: CASSVRLAGGSGELFF; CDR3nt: TGTGCCAGCAGCGTCCGTCTAGCGGGAGGATCCGGGGAGCTGTTTTTT
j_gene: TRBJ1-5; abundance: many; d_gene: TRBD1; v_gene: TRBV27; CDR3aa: CASRTGEDNQPQHF; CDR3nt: TGTGCCAGCAGGACAGGGGAAGACAATCAGCCCCAGCATTTT
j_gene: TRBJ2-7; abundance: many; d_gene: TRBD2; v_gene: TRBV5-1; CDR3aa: CASSLVGLAGASYEQYF; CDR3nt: TGCGCCAGCAGCTTGGTTGGGCTAGCGGGTGCCTCCTACGAGCAGTACTTC
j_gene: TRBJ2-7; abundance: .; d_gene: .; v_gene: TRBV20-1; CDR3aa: CSARVIHEQYF; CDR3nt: TGCAGTGCTAGAGTAATCCACGAGCAGTACTTC
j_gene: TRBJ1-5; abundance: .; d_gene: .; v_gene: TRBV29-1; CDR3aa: CSVAGGTNQPQHF; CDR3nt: TGCAGCGTTGCCGGGGGAACCAATCAGCCCCAGCATTTT
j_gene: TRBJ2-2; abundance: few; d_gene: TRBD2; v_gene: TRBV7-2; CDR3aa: CASSSFPSGPKTGELFF; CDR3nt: TGTGCCAGCAGCTCATTCCCTAGCGGGCCGAAAACCGGGGAGCTGTTTTTT
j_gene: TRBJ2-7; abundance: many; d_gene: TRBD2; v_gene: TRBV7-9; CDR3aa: CASSWSLAGGSHEQYF; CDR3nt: TGTGCCAGCAGCTGGAGTTTAGCGGGAGGGTCCCACGAGCAGTACTTC
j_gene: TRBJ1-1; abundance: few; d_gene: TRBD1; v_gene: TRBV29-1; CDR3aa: CSVRTGTITEAFF; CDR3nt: TGCAGCGTTCGGACAGGGACGATTACTGAAGCTTTCTTT
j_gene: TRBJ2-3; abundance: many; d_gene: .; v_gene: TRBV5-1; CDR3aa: CASSLTQGGTDTQYF; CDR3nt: TGCGCCAGCAGCTTAACCCAAGGGGGCACAGATACGCAGTATTTT
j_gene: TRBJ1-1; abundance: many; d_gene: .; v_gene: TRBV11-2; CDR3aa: CASSLGTDTEAFF; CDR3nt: TGTGCCAGCAGCCTTGGGACGGACACTGAAGCTTTCTTT
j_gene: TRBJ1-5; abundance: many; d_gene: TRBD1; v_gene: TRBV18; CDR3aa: CASSPPQGNQPQHF; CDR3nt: TGTGCCAGCTCACCACCACAGGGGAATCAGCCCCAGCATTTT